This TCR beta chain emerged from a study of CD8+ T cells in alopecia areata. In the study overall: Tofacitinib administration to treated patients was oral, at 5 to 10 mg twice daily.

Reverse transcribed after extraction, RNA yielded cDNA as the sequencing template. The method was immunoSEQ multiplex PCR; TCRdb's version includes in-frame clones alone and lacks a portion of them. The table has about 120,000 clones, 50% to 75% seen once. Indicated treatment: oral pan-JAK inhibitor, 5-10 mg twice daily. The V segment lost 7 bases and the J segment 3 bases; nucleotides outside the gene matches: 3. CDR3 size: 13 residues. CDR1 SGHTA and CDR2 FQGNSA come from the germline V gene. V usage is TRBV7-2 and J usage is TRBJ2-7; 10 bases align to TRBD1. The source material was CD8+ T cells sorted from blood, sampled at week 24, from a patient treated with tofacitinib. The receptor was isolated from a human donor with alopecia areata. CDR3: CASTGQGGYEQYF. CDR3 DNA sequence: TGTGCCAGCACCGGACAGGGGGGCTACGAGCAGTACTTC.